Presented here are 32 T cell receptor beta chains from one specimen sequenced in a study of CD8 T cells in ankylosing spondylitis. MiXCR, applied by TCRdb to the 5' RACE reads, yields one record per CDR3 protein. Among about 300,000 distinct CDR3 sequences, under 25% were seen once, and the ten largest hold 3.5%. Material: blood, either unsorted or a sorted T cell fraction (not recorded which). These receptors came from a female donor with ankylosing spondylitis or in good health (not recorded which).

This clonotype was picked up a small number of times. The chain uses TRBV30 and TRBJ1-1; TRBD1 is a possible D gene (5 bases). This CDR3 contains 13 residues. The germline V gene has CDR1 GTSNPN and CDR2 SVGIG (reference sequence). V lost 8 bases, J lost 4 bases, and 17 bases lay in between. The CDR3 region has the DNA TGTGCCAATGATAAGGACACGCGCACTGAAGCTTTCTTT. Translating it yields CANDKDTRTEAFF. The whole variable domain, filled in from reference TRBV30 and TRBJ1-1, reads SQTIHQWPATLVQPVGSPLSLECTVEGTSNPNLYWYRQAAGRGLQLLFYSVGIGQISSEVPQNLSASRPQDRQFILSSKKLLLSDSGFYLCANDKDTRTEAFFGQGTRLTVV.

The CDR3 DNA follows: TGTGCCAGCAGTCTTGGACTAGCGGGAGGGATCTCCTACGAGCAGTACTTC. Amino acids: CASSLGLAGGISYEQYF. The rearrangement joins TRBV28 to TRBJ2-7, with TRBD2 matching 15 bases. CDR3 length: 17 residues. Per germline, CDR1 MDHEN and CDR2 SYDVKM. The V gene end was trimmed by 5 bases and the J gene end by 0 bases; junction bases not matched to a gene: 5. The full variable domain, its missing parts supplied by reference TRBV28 and TRBJ2-7, is DVKVTQSSRYLVKRTGEKVFLECVQDMDHENMFWYRQDPGLGLRLIYFSYDVKMKEKGDIPEGYSVSREKKERFSLILESASTNQTSMYLCASSLGLAGGISYEQYFGPGTRLTVT.

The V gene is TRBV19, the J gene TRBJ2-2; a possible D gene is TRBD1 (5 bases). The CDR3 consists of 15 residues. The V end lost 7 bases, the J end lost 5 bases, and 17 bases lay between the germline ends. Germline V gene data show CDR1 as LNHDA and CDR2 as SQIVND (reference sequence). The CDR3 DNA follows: TGTGCCAGTAACCTGGGGCACCTGAGAACCGGGGAGCTGTTTTTT. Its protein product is CASNLGHLRTGELFF.

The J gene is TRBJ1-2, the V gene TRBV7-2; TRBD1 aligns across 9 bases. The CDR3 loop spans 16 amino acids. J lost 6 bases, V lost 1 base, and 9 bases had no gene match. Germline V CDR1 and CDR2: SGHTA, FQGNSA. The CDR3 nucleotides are TGTGCCAGCAGCTTAGGCGGGACAGGGAGAAGAGATGGCTACACCTTC. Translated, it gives CASSLGGTGRRDGYTF.

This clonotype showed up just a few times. The CDR3 DNA reads as TGTGCCAGCAGTTTACTCCTAGGCGAGCAGTACTTC. It codes for CASSLLLGEQYF. The chain is built from TRBV28 and TRBJ2-7, with D uncertain. Trimming took 2 bases from V and 6 from J, leaving 8 bases between them. Per the germline V gene, CDR1 is MDHEN and CDR2 is SYDVKM. This CDR3 has 12 amino acids.

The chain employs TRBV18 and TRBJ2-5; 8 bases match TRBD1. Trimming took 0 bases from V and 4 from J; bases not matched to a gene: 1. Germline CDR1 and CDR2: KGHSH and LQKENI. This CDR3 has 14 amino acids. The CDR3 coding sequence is TGTGCCAGCTCACCACCGACAGGGGTAGAGACCCAGTACTTC. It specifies CASSPPTGVETQYF.

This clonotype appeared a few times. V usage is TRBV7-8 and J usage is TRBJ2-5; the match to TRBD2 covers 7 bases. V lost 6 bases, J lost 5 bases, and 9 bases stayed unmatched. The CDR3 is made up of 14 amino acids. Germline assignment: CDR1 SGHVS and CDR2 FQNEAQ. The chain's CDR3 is CASSRGRALETQYF. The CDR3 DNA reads TGTGCCAGCAGTCGGGGGAGGGCCTTGGAGACCCAGTACTTC.

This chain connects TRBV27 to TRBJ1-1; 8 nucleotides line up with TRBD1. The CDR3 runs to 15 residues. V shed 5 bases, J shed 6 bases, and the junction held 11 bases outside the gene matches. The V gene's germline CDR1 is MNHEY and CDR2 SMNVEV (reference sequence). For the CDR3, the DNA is TGTGCCAGCAGTATCCAACCGGGACAGGTAGCTGAAGCTTTCTTT. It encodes CASSIQPGQVAEAFF.

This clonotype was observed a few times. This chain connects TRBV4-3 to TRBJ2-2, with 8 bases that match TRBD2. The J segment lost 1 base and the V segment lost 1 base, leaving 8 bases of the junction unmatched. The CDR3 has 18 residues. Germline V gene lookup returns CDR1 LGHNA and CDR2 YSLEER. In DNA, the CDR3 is TGCGCCAGCAGCCAAGCTCCTAGCGGGCCACGGAACACCGGGGAGCTGTTTTTT. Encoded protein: CASSQAPSGPRNTGELFF.

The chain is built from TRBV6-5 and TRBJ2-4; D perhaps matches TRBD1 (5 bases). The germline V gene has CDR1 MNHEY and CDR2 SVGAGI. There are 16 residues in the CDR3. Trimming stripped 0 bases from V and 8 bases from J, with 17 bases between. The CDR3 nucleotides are TGTGCCAGCAGTTACTCCAGAGGAGTGCAGGGTGACATTCAGTACTTC. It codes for CASSYSRGVQGDIQYF.

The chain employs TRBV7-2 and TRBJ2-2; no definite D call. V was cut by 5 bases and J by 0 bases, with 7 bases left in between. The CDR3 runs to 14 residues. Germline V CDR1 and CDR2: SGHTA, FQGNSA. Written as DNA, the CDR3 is TGTGCCAGCAGCAAAATTCCGAACACCGGGGAGCTGTTTTTT. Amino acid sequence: CASSKIPNTGELFF.

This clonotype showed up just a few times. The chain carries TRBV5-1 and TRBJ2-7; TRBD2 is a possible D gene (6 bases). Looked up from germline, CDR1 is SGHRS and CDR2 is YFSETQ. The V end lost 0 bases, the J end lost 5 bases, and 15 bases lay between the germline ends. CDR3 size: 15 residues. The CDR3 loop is CASSLVGWRAHEQYF. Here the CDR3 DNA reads TGCGCCAGCAGCTTGGTGGGCTGGAGGGCGCACGAGCAGTACTTC.

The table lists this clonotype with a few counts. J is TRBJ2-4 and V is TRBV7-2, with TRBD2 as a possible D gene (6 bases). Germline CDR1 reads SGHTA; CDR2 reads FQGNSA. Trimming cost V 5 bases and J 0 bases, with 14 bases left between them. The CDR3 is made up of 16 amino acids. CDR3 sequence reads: CASSPLAVSAKNIQYF. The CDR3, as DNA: TGTGCCAGCAGCCCCTTAGCGGTGTCAGCCAAAAACATTCAGTACTTC.

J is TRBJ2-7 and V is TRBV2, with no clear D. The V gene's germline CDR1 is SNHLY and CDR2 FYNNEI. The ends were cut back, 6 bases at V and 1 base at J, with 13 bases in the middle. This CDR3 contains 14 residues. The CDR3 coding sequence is TGTGCCAGCAGACGGGTACCGTTATCCTACGAGCAGTACTTC. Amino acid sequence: CASRRVPLSYEQYF.

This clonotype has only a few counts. The CDR3 sequence: CASSRDTTYEQYF. DNA of the CDR3: TGTGCCAGCAGCCGGGACACCACCTACGAGCAGTACTTC. This chain joins TRBV27 and TRBJ2-7, with D perhaps matching TRBD1 (6 bases). Germline V CDR1 and CDR2: MNHEY, SMNVEV (reference sequence). V was clipped by 6 bases and J by 2 bases, with 11 bases between them. This CDR3 has 13 amino acids.

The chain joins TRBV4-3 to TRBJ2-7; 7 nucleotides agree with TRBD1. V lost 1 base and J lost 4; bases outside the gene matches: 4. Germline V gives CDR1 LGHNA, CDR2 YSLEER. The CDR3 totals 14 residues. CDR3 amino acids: CASSQGEQGYEQYF. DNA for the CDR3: TGCGCCAGCAGCCAAGGAGAACAGGGGTACGAGCAGTACTTC.

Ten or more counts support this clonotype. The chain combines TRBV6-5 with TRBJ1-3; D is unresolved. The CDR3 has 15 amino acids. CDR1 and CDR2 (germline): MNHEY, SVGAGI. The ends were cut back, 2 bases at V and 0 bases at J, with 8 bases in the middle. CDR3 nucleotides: TGTGCCAGCAGTTACGCGTCGTCCTCTGGAAACACCATATATTTT. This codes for CASSYASSSGNTIYF.

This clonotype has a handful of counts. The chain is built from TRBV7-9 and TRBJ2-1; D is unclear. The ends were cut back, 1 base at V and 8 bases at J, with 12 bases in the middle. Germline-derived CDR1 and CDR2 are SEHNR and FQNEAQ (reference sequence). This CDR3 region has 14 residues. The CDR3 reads CASSLGAGNYEQFF. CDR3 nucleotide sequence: TGTGCCAGCAGCTTAGGAGCCGGCAACTATGAGCAGTTCTTC.

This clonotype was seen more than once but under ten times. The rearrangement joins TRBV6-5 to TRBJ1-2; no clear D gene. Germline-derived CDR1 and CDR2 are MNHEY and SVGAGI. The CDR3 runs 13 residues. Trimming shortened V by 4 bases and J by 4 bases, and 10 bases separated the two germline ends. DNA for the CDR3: TGTGCCAGCAGTTCTAGCTTGGGCTATGGCTACACCTTC. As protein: CASSSSLGYGYTF.

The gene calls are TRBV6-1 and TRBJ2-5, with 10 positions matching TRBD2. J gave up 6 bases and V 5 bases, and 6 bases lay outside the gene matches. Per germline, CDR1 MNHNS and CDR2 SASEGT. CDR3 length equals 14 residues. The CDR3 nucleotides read TGTGCCAGCAGTCCTAGCGGGGGAGGAAAGACCCAGTACTTC. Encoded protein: CASSPSGGGKTQYF.

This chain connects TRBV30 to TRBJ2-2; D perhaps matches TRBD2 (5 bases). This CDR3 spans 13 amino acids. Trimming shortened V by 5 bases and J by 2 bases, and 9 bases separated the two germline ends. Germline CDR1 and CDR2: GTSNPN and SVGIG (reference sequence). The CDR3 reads CAWSRGNTGELFF. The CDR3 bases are TGTGCCTGGTCCCGGGGAAACACCGGGGAGCTGTTTTTT.

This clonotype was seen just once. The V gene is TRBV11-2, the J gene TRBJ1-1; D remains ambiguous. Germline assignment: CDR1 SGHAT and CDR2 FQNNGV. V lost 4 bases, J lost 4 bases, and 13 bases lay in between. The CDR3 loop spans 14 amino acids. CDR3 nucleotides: TGTGCCAGCAGCTCCCCAGGAGTTAGCACTGAAGCTTTCTTT. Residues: CASSSPGVSTEAFF. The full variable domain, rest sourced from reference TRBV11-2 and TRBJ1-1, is EAGVAQSPRYKIIEKRQSVAFWCNPISGHATLYWYQQILGQGPKLLIQFQNNGVVDDSQLPKDRFSAERLKGVDSTLKIQPAKLEDSAVYLCASSSPGVSTEAFFGQGTRLTVV.

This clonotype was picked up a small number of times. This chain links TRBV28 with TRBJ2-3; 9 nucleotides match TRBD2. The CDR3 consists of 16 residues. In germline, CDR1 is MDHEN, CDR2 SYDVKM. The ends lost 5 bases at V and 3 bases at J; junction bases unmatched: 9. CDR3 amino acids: CASSTHGGRGTDTQYF. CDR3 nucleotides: TGTGCCAGCAGTACCCACGGCGGGAGGGGAACAGATACGCAGTATTTT.

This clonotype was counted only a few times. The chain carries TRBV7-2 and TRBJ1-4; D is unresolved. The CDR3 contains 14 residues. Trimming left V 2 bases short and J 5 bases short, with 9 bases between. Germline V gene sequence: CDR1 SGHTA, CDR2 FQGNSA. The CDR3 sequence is CASSLIGRNEKLFF. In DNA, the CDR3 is TGTGCCAGCAGCTTAATAGGGAGAAATGAAAAACTGTTTTTT.

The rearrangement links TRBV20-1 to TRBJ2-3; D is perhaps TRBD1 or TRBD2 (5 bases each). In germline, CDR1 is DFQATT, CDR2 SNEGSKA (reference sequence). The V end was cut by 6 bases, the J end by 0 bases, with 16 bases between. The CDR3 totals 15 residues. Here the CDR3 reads CSAPSPGTSTDTQYF. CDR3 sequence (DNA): TGCAGTGCCCCTTCACCCGGGACGAGCACAGATACGCAGTATTTT.

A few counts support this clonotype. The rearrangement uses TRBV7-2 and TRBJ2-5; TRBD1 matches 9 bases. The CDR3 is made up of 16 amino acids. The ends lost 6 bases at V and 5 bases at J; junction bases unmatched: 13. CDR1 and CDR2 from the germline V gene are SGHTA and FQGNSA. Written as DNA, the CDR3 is TGTGCCAGCAGTCTTTGGGGGACAGGGCTTAAGGAGACCCAGTACTTC. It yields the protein CASSLWGTGLKETQYF.

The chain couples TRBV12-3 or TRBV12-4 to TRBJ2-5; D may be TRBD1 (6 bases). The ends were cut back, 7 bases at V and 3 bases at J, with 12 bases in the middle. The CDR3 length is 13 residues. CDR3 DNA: TGTGCCAGCACGCCTCGGGACAAAGAGACCCAGTACTTC. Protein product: CASTPRDKETQYF.

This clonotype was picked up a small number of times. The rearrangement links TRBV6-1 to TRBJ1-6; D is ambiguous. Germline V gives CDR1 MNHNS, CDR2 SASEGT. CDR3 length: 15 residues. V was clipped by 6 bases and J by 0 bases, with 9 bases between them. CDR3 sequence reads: CASSRKNSYNSPLHF. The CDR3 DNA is TGTGCCAGCAGCAGGAAAAACTCCTATAATTCACCCCTCCACTTT.

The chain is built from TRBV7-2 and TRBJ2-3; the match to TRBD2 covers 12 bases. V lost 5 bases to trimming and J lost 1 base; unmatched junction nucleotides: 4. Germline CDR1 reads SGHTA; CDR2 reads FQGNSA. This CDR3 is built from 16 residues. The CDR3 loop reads CASSTRTSGGTDTQYF. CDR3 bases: TGTGCCAGCAGCACCCGGACTAGCGGGGGCACAGATACGCAGTATTTT.

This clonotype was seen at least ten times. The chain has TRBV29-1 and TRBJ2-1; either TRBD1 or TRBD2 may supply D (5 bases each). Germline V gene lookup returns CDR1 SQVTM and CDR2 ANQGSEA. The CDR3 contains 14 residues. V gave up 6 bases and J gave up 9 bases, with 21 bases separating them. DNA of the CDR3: TGCAGCGTACCTCCGGGGCCCCAACCGGGTGAGCAGTTCTTC. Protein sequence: CSVPPGPQPGEQFF.

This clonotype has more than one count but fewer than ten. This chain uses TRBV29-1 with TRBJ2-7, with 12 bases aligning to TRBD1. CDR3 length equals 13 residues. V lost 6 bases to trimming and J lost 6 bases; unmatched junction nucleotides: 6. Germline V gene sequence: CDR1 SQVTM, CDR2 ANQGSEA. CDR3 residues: CSVGGTGGIEQYF. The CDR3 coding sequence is TGCAGCGTGGGGGGGACAGGGGGCATCGAGCAGTACTTC.

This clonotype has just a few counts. The CDR3 here is CASSPSRPGEQYF. CDR3 in DNA: TGTGCCAGCAGCCCCTCCCGGCCGGGCGAGCAGTACTTC. This rearrangement joins TRBV7-2 to TRBJ2-7; no definite D call. CDR1 is SGHTA, CDR2 FQGNSA, per germline. The CDR3 totals 13 residues. V lost 5 bases and J lost 6, with 14 bases in between.